The subject of this entry is one TCR beta chain. As yet, its antigen is unknown. The germline V gene encodes CDR1 DFQATT and CDR2 SNEGSKA (reference sequence). Trimming removed 5 bases from V and 1 base from J, with 11 bases in between. The length of the CDR3 is 14 residues. RNA totalling roughly 0.5 to 1 ug underwent reverse transcription with random hexamers. One entry per CDR3 protein, called by TCRdb with MiXCR from the immunoSEQ multiplex PCR reads. The profile shows around 170,000 distinct CDR3 sequences, 85% to 95% of them singletons. The data stem from a study of CD8 T cells in Susac syndrome. The study, taken as a whole, reports: The study's TCR sequencing and HLA analysis drew on a certain number of individuals. That number was acknowledged as relatively small. There was no clonal expansion in the CD4+ T cell repertoires of Susac syndrome.

The gene calls are TRBV20-1 and TRBJ2-2, with D hard to call. Material: CD4+ T cells from PBMCs. The clonotype comes from a human donor with Susac syndrome. The CDR3 DNA sequence: TGCAGTGCTCCTTCGTGGGGGAACACCGGGGAGCTGTTTTTT. It specifies CSAPSWGNTGELFF.